The 27 T cell receptor beta chains presented below share a single source sample, sequenced in a study of vaccination and CD4 T cells after COVID-19. Their specific antigens are unknown. Sequence data for DNA of cultured CD4+ T cells were generated by the Oncomine TCR Beta short-read assay. TCRdb used MiXCR to reprocess the PCR reads, holding one entry per CDR3 protein. The data show more than 15,000 distinct CDR3 sequences, 52% seen once. As to treatment: 10-day PBMC culture with coronavirus spike peptide pools or control peptides (ViraFEST assay). Source material: CD4+ T cells from blood, cultured in vitro. All receptors derive from a human donor who had recovered from COVID-19.

The gene calls are TRBV12-3 or TRBV12-4 and TRBJ1-5, with D tentatively TRBD1 (5 bases). Deletions cut 7 bases from V and 2 bases from J, with 18 bases between. The CDR3 has 16 amino acids. CDR3 in DNA: TGTGCCAGCATTAGGGGAAGTAGAGGGGGCAATCAGCCCCAGCATTTT. It is translated as CASIRGSRGGNQPQHF.

A few counts support this clonotype. The chain couples TRBV7-6 to TRBJ1-6, with D unresolved. CDR1 and CDR2 (germline): SGHVS, FNYEAQ. The CDR3 length is 14 residues. With 2 bases removed from V and 6 bases from J, the gap between germline ends came to 8 bases. CDR3 nucleotide sequence: TGTGCCAGCAGCTTACAGGACGGTAATTCACCCCTCCACTTT. Translation: CASSLQDGNSPLHF.

In this sample, this clonotype turned up a few times. This sequence joins TRBV19 and TRBJ1-2, with TRBD1 matching 7 bases. The junction had 11 bases not matched to a gene; V was cut back by 3 bases and J by 1 base. Germline CDR1 and CDR2: LNHDA and SQIVND (reference sequence). The CDR3 has 17 residues. The CDR3 region has the DNA TGTGCCAGTAGTATTGCCTCAGGGGGTAGAATTAACTATGGCTACACCTTC. This gives the protein CASSIASGGRINYGYTF.

The chain is built from TRBV20-1 and TRBJ1-5, with 7 bases that match TRBD1. CDR3 length equals 16 residues. CDR1 is DFQATT, CDR2 SNEGSKA, per germline (reference sequence). Trimming cost V 0 bases and J 2 bases; bases outside gene matches: 7. The CDR3, as DNA: TGCAGTGCTAGAGACGCGGAGGGGGCGGGCAATCAGCCCCAGCATTTT. The encoded protein is CSARDAEGAGNQPQHF.

The chain employs TRBV11-2 and TRBJ2-3; possible D gene TRBD2, 6 bases. CDR3 length equals 14 residues. Germline assignment: CDR1 SGHAT and CDR2 FQNNGV. The V end was cut by 4 bases, the J end by 0 bases, with 8 bases between. The CDR3 region has the DNA TGTGCCAGCAGCTACGGACTAAGCACAGATACGCAGTATTTT. It translates to CASSYGLSTDTQYF.

V gene TRBV7-2 combines with J gene TRBJ2-5; a possible D gene is TRBD2 (5 bases). The CDR3 has 15 amino acids. Germline-derived CDR1 and CDR2 are SGHTA and FQGNSA. Trimming took off 5 bases at V and 4 bases at J, with 17 bases between the two ends. The CDR3 sequence is CASSQAPGLGETQYF. The CDR3 region has the DNA TGTGCCAGCAGCCAAGCCCCGGGATTGGGAGAGACCCAGTACTTC.

The V call is TRBV9, the J call TRBJ2-5, with a possible D match to TRBD2 (5 bases). Germline CDR1 and CDR2: SGDLS and YYNGEE. The length of the CDR3 is 15 residues. V was cut by 4 bases and J by 3 bases, with 16 bases left in between. CDR3 nucleotide sequence: TGTGCCAGCAGCCCCCCGGCGGGTCCCAAAGAGACCCAGTACTTC. This sequence encodes CASSPPAGPKETQYF.

This clonotype was recorded a few times. V usage is TRBV4-1 and J usage is TRBJ1-2, with D possibly TRBD1 on 6 matching bases. There are 16 residues in the CDR3. V was clipped by 5 bases and J by 4 bases, with 20 bases between them. Germline lookup yields CDR1 MGHRA and CDR2 YSYEKL. CDR3 loop: CASSLGLQGPSYGYTF. The CDR3 bases are TGCGCCAGCAGCTTAGGGCTACAGGGACCTTCCTATGGCTACACCTTC.

This clonotype showed up just once. This rearrangement joins TRBV6-4 to TRBJ2-1; 10 positions agree with TRBD1. The CDR3 consists of 20 residues. J lost 6 bases, V lost 3 bases, and 20 bases had no gene match. Germline V gene data show CDR1 as MRHNA and CDR2 as SNTAGT. The CDR3 region is CASSDFRVRDRGFRSNEQFF. DNA of the CDR3: TGTGCCAGCAGTGATTTTCGGGTCCGGGACAGGGGCTTCAGGAGCAATGAGCAGTTCTTC.

The gene calls are TRBV6-1 and TRBJ1-4; 7 bases agree with TRBD1. J gave up 6 bases and V 10 bases, and 11 bases lay outside the gene matches. CDR1 and CDR2 (germline): MNHNS, SASEGT. This CDR3 contains 14 residues. The CDR3 is CATIQGNIDEKLFF. The CDR3 DNA reads TGTGCCACCATACAGGGGAATATTGATGAAAAACTGTTTTTT.

This chain links TRBV27 with TRBJ1-2, with 7 bases aligning to TRBD1. The germline V gene encodes CDR1 MNHEY and CDR2 SMNVEV (reference sequence). The CDR3 contains 15 residues. After removal of 5 bases from V and 7 bases from J, the junction contained 13 bases not matched to a gene. DNA for the CDR3: TGTGCCAGCAGTCCCCCCGGGACAGCCAAGGGTGGCTACACCTTC. Its translation is CASSPPGTAKGGYTF.

This chain connects TRBV6-2 or TRBV6-3 to TRBJ2-1; D is possibly TRBD1 (6 bases). Between the trimmed V and J ends, which lost 5 bases and 0 bases, there was a span of 11 bases. The CDR3 spans 15 residues. CDR1 is MNHEY, CDR2 SVGEGT, per germline. The CDR3 protein is CASSRQGISYNEQFF. DNA of the CDR3: TGTGCCAGCAGTCGTCAGGGGATCTCCTACAATGAGCAGTTCTTC.

The gene calls are TRBV6-1 and TRBJ2-1; 8 positions match TRBD2. CDR3 length: 15 residues. Germline V gives CDR1 MNHNS, CDR2 SASEGT. With V trimmed by 1 base and J by 6 bases, 5 bases remained unmatched. This CDR3 is CASSEGSSGGNEQFF. CDR3 coding DNA: TGTGCCAGCAGTGAAGGATCCAGCGGGGGCAATGAGCAGTTCTTC.

This clonotype has more than one count but fewer than ten. The gene calls are TRBV20-1 and TRBJ2-1; 7 nucleotides agree with TRBD2. The CDR3 has 14 residues. Germline trimming cut 8 bases from V and 1 base from J; bases unmatched to any gene: 8. CDR1 and CDR2 (germline): DFQATT, SNEGSKA (reference sequence). CDR3 sequence reads: CSPQRELSYNEQFF. Written as DNA, the CDR3 is TGCAGTCCCCAGCGGGAATTATCCTACAATGAGCAGTTCTTC.

CDR3 DNA: TGTGCCAGCAGTGAGGTAGCGGGAAACTACAATGAGCAGTTCTTC. This translates into CASSEVAGNYNEQFF. This chain joins TRBV6-4 and TRBJ2-1, with 8 bases aligning to TRBD2. Trimming took 3 bases from V and 3 from J; bases not matched to a gene: 4. The CDR3 is 15 residues long. CDR1 and CDR2 (germline): MRHNA, SNTAGT.

The gene calls are TRBV27 and TRBJ1-1; the match to TRBD1 covers 8 bases. V lost 0 bases and J lost 4; bases outside the gene matches: 1. The CDR3 length is 14 residues. CDR1 is MNHEY and CDR2 is SMNVEV in the germline V gene (reference sequence). The CDR3 DNA follows: TGTGCCAGCAGTTTATCCGGACAGGGCACTGAAGCTTTCTTT. Amino acid sequence: CASSLSGQGTEAFF.

This clonotype has a handful of counts. The chain employs TRBV10-3 and TRBJ2-7; D is uncertain. The CDR3 runs to 14 residues. Germline V lookup: CDR1 ENHRY, CDR2 SYGVKD. V was trimmed by 2 bases and J by 6 bases, leaving 14 bases between them. In DNA form, the CDR3 reads TGTGCCATCAGTGAGGCAATGACGTTTGGCGAGCAGTACTTC. Amino acid sequence: CAISEAMTFGEQYF.

The V and J genes are TRBV7-9 and TRBJ2-3, with 7 nucleotides matching TRBD1. Looked up from germline, CDR1 is SEHNR and CDR2 is FQNEAQ (reference sequence). The CDR3 totals 16 residues. V gave up 6 bases and J gave up 1 base; unmatched junction bases: 10. The CDR3, as DNA: TGTGCCAGCAGAAGAATACAGGGGTCAGGCACAGATACGCAGTATTTT. Amino acid sequence: CASRRIQGSGTDTQYF. The full variable domain, rest sourced from reference TRBV7-9 and TRBJ2-3, is DTGVSQNPRHKITKRGQNVTFRCDPISEHNRLYWYRQTLGQGPEFLTYFQNEAQLEKSRLLSDRFSAERPKGSFSTLEIQRTEQGDSAMYLCASRRIQGSGTDTQYFGPGTRLTVL.

This clonotype was counted a few times. The chain joins TRBV19 to TRBJ2-3, with unresolved D. The V gene's germline CDR1 is LNHDA and CDR2 SQIVND (reference sequence). This CDR3 is 11 amino acids long. Trimming shortened V by 7 bases and J by 4 bases, and 6 bases separated the two germline ends. Here the CDR3 reads CASKWADTQYF. The CDR3 DNA follows: TGTGCCAGTAAGTGGGCAGATACGCAGTATTTT.

The chain is built from TRBV18 and TRBJ1-5; 8 positions match TRBD1. Germline V gene sequence: CDR1 KGHSH, CDR2 LQKENI. The length of the CDR3 is 17 residues. Trimming removed 0 bases from V and 0 bases from J; junction bases left unmatched: 4. CDR3 DNA: TGTGCCAGCTCACCACCGGGACAGGCCTATAGCAATCAGCCCCAGCATTTT. It codes for CASSPPGQAYSNQPQHF.

This clonotype came up a few times. The chain carries TRBV20-1 and TRBJ1-6; D is unclear. Germline values: CDR1 DFQATT, CDR2 SNEGSKA (reference sequence). The CDR3 has 13 amino acids. V lost 1 base and J 13 bases, leaving 14 bases between the germline ends. The CDR3 sequence: CSARVPDRRPLHF. The CDR3 nucleotides read TGCAGTGCTAGAGTGCCAGACCGCCGGCCCCTCCACTTT.

V and J are TRBV7-8 and TRBJ2-7; 8 bases are a match to TRBD2. Germline CDR1 is SGHVS and CDR2 is FQNEAQ. The CDR3 is 14 amino acids. V dropped 3 bases and J dropped 5; count of bases not matched to a gene: 6. The DNA for the CDR3 is TGTGCCAGCAGCTTGGGCGGGAGGAGGGACGAGCAGTACTTC. Its translation is CASSLGGRRDEQYF.

The chain links TRBV7-6 to TRBJ2-5, with D hard to call. Trimming removed 0 bases at V and 1 base at J, with 9 bases between. The CDR3 is 15 residues long. The germline V gene encodes CDR1 SGHVS and CDR2 FNYEAQ. CDR3 in DNA: TGTGCCAGCAGCTTAGCTAACGGTCCCCAAGAGACCCAGTACTTC. Residues: CASSLANGPQETQYF.

In DNA, the CDR3 is TGCGCCAGCGCTCCATGGGGGGGGGACACTGAAGCTTTCTTT. Protein sequence: CASAPWGGDTEAFF. The chain recombines TRBV10-2 with TRBJ1-1; tentative D call: TRBD1 (5 bases). Germline-derived CDR1 and CDR2 are WSHSY and SAAADI. The V end lost 8 bases, the J end lost 3 bases, and 16 bases lay between the germline ends. The CDR3 contains 14 residues.

The rearrangement links TRBV6-2 or TRBV6-3 to TRBJ2-5, with D tentatively TRBD1 (6 bases). This CDR3 has 15 amino acids. V dropped 5 bases and J dropped 5 bases, with 18 bases sitting between them. CDR1 is MNHEY and CDR2 is SVGEGT in the germline V gene. CDR3 residues: CASSGTQGVRETQYF. CDR3 in DNA: TGTGCCAGCAGTGGAACACAGGGAGTAAGGGAGACCCAGTACTTC.

This clonotype was seen a handful of times. This chain uses TRBV7-8 with TRBJ2-3; no firm D call. V lost 6 bases to trimming and J lost 2 bases, with 15 bases between them. Per the germline V gene, CDR1 is SGHVS and CDR2 is FQNEAQ. The CDR3 extends over 15 amino acids. The CDR3 nucleotides read TGTGCCAGCAGGAGCCGGTGGGCCGACACAGATACGCAGTATTTT. Protein product: CASRSRWADTDTQYF. The complete variable domain, with remaining parts taken from reference TRBV7-8 and TRBJ2-3, reads GAGVSQSPRYKVAKRGQDVALRCDPISGHVSLFWYQQALGQGPEFLTYFQNEAQLDKSGLPSDRFFAERPEGSVSTLKIQRTQQEDSAVYLCASRSRWADTDTQYFGPGTRLTVL.

The V gene is TRBV24-1, the J gene TRBJ2-1; 9 positions match TRBD1. CDR1 and CDR2 from the germline V gene are KGHDR and SFDVKD. The CDR3 contains 15 residues. J was trimmed by 7 bases and V by 6 bases; bases with no gene match: 9. CDR3 bases: TGTGCCACCAGTCTACCGGGACAGGGAAGGAATGAGCAGTTCTTC. This gives the protein CATSLPGQGRNEQFF.